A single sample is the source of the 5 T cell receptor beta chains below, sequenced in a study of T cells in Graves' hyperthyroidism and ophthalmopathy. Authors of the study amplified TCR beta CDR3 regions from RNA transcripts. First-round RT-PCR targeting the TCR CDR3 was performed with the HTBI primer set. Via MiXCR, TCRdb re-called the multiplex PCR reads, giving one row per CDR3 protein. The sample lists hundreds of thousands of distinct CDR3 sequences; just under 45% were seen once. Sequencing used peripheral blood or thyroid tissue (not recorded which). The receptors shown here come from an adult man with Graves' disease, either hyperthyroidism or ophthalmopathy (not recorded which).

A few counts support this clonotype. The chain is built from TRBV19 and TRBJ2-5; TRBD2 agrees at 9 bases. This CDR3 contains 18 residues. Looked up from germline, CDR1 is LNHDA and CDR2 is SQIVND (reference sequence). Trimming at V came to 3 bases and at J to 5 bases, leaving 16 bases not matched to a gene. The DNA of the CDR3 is TGTGCCAGTAGTATCCCAGGGCTAGCGGGATTACCGGGGGAGACCCAGTACTTC. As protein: CASSIPGLAGLPGETQYF.

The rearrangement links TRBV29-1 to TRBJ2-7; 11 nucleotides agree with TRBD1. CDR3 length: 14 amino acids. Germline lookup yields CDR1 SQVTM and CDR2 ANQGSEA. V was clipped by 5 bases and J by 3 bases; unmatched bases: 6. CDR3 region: CSVFRDRGDYEQYF. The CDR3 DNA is TGCAGCGTTTTCCGGGACAGGGGGGACTACGAGCAGTACTTC.

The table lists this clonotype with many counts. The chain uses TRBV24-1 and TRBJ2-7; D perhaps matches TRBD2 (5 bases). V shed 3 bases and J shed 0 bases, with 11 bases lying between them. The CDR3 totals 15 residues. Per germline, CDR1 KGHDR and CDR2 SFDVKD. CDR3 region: CATSDGAAHSYEQYF. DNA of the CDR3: TGTGCCACCAGTGATGGAGCGGCACACTCCTACGAGCAGTACTTC.

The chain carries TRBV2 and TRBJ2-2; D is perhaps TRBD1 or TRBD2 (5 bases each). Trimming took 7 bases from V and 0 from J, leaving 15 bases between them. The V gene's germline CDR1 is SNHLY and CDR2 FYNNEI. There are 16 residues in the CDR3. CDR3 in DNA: TGTGCCAGCAACCCCCCGGGGACGGCGAACACCGGGGAGCTGTTTTTT. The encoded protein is CASNPPGTANTGELFF.

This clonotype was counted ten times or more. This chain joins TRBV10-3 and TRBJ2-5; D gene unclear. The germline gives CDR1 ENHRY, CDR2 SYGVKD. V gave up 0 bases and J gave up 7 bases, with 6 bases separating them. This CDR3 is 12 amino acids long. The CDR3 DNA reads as TGTGCCATCAGTGAGTCGTCGGGGACCCAGTACTTC. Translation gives CAISESSGTQYF.